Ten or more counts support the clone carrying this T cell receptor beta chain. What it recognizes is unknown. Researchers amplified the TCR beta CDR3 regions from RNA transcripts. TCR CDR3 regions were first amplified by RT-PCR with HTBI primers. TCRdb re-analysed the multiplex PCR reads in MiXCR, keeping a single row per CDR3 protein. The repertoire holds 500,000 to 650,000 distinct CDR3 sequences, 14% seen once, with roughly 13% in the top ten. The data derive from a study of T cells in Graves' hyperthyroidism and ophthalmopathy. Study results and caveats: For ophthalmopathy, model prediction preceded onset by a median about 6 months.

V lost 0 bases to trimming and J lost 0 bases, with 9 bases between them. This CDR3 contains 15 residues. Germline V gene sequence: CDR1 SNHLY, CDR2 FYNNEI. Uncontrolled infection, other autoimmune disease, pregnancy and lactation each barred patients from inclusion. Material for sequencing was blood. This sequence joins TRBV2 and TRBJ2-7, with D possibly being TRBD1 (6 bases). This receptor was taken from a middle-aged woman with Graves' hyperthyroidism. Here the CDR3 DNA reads TGTGCCAGCAGTGAAGCGCAGGACAGCTCCTACGAGCAGTACTTC. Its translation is CASSEAQDSSYEQYF.